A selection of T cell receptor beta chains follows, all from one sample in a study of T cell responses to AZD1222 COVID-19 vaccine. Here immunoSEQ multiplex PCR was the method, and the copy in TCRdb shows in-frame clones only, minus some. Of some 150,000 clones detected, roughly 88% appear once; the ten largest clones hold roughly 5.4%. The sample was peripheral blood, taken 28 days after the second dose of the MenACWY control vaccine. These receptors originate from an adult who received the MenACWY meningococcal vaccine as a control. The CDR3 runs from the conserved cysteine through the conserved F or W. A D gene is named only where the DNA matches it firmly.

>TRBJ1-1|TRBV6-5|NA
CASTLGTGSTEAFF
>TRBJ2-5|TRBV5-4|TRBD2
CASSSAGMVETQYF
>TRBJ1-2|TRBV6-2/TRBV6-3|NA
CASSDTSRGYTF
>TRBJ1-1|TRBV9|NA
CASSPRGAENTEAFF
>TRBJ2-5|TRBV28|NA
CASSLNHQETQYF
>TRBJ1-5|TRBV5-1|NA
CASSVASDSPRGNQPQHF
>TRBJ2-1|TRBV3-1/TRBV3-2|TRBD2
CASSQGTSGTYNEQFF
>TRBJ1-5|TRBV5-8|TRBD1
CASSLAQGGQPQHF
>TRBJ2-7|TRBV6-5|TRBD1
CASTRTGAYEQYF
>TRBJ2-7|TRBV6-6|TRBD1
CASGTGNSYEQYF
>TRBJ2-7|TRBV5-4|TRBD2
CASRAGASYEQYF
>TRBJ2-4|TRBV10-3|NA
CAISVESTGFQYF
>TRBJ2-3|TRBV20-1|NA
CSASSGHTDTQYF
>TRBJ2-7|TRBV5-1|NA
CASSSRDGYEQYF
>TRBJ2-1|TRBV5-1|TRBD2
CASSFAGGTSVGYNEQFF
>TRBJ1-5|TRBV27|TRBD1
CASSPRDRVNQPQHF
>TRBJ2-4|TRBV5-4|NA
CASSSDGENIQYF
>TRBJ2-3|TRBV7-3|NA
CASSLVGALTDTQYF
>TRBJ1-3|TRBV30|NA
CAWSRTKLALNGNTIYF
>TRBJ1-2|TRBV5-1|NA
CASSRALGYGYTF
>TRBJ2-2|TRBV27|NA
CASSLSDRSRPARNTGELFF
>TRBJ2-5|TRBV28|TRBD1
CASSLDRAQETQYF
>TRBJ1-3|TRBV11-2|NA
CASSLDKGSGNTIYF
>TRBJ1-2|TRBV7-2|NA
CASSLALIAGYGYTF
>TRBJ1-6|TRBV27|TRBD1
CASSLRAGQGGNSPLHF
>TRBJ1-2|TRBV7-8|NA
CASSLGGQYGYTF
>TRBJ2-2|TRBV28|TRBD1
CASSLRGPQGTGELFF
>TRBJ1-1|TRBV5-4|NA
CASSLTRGQGAAEAFF
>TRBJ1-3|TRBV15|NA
CATSGRRDSGNTIYF
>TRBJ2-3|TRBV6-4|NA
CASSEGVADTQYF
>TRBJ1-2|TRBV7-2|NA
CASSLGGSQYGYTF
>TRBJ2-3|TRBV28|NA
CASSPIGGGTDTQYF
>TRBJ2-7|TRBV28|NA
CASSSPGSSYEQYF
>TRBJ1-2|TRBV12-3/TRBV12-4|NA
CASSLERGGGYTF
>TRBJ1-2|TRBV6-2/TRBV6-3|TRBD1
CASSYYGQGYGYTF
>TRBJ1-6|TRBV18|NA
CASSPGRVGNSPLHF
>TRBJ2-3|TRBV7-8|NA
CASSLEGTDTQYF
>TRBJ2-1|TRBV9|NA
CASSADGTIYNEQFF
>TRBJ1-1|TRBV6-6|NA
CASSYETYTEAFF
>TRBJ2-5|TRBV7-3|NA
CASSLQETQYF